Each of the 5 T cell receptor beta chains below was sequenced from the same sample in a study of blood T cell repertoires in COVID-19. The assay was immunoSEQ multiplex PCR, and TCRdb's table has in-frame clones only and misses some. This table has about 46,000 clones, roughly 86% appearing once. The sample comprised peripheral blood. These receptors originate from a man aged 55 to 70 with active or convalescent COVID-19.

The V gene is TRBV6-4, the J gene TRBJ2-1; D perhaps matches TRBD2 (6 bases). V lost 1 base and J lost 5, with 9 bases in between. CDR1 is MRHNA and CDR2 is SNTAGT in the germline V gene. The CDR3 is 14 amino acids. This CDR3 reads CASSDWGGDNEQFF. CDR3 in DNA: TGTGCCAGCAGTGACTGGGGCGGGGACAATGAGCAGTTCTTC.

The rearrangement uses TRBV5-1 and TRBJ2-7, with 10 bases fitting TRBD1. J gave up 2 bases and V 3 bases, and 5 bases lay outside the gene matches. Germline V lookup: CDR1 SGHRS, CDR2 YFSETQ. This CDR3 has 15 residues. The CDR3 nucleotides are TGCGCCAGCAGCTCCTCCGGGACAGGGGCCTACGAGCAGTACTTC. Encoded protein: CASSSSGTGAYEQYF.

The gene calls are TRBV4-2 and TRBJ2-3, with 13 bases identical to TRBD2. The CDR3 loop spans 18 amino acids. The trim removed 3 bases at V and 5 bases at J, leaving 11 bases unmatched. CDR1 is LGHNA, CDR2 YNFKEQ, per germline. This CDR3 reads CASSHAGGTSGVGDTQYF. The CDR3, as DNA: TGTGCCAGCAGCCACGCGGGCGGGACTAGCGGGGTTGGAGATACGCAGTATTTT.

Written as DNA, the CDR3 is TGCGCCAGCCGACGTTGGGACAGGGGCAAAGAGAATTCACCCCTCCACTTT. It specifies CASRRWDRGKENSPLHF. The rearrangement joins TRBV10-1 to TRBJ1-6; 10 bases map to TRBD1. This CDR3 comprises 17 residues. Looked up from germline, CDR1 is WNHNN and CDR2 is SYGVQD (reference sequence). Germline trimming cut 8 bases from V and 7 bases from J; bases unmatched to any gene: 14.

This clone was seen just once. The CDR3, as DNA: TGTGCCAGCAGTCGCCAGGGGTTCCAGCCCCAGCATTTT. It specifies CASSRQGFQPQHF. The genes are TRBV6-5 and TRBJ1-5, with a weak D call TRBD1 (6 bases). CDR1 and CDR2 from the germline V gene are MNHEY and SVGAGI. V dropped 5 bases and J dropped 7 bases, with 12 bases sitting between them. The CDR3 has 13 amino acids.